These 4 T cell receptor beta chains were sequenced from one sample in a study of blood T cell repertoires in COVID-19. TCRdb's table, derived via immunoSEQ multiplex PCR, lists solely in-frame clones and lacks some. The table records 110,000 to 150,000 clones, more than 70% of them present only once. Sequenced: peripheral blood. Receptors were obtained from a woman aged 50 to 65 with acute or convalescent COVID-19.

The chain uses TRBV19 and TRBJ1-5, with a weak D call TRBD1 (6 bases). The germline V and J ends were trimmed by 1 base and 4 bases, with 11 bases remaining between them. CDR3 length equals 15 residues. CDR1 is LNHDA and CDR2 is SQIVND in the germline V gene (reference sequence). The CDR3 nucleotides are TGTGCCAGTAGTATAGGGGACATCAATAATCAGCCCCAGCATTTT. Amino acids: CASSIGDINNQPQHF.

This rearrangement joins TRBV4-3 to TRBJ1-4; D gene unclear. Germline CDR1 and CDR2: LGHNA and YSLEER. With 0 bases removed from V and 1 base from J, the gap between germline ends came to 6 bases. This CDR3 has 15 residues. The DNA for the CDR3 is TGCGCCAGCAGCCAAGAGCTACGAACTAATGAAAAACTGTTTTTT. It encodes CASSQELRTNEKLFF.

V usage is TRBV27 and J usage is TRBJ2-1; 8 positions match TRBD2. V trimming: 4 bases; J trimming: 7 bases; junction bases outside the gene matches: 9. CDR3 length: 15 amino acids. CDR1 is MNHEY, CDR2 SMNVEV, per germline (reference sequence). The CDR3 coding sequence is TGTGCCAGCAGTTCCGGGACTAGTGGTTTTAATGAGCAGTTCTTC. Its translation: CASSSGTSGFNEQFF.

CDR3 residues: CASSPTGTANNEQFF. Written as DNA, the CDR3 is TGTGCCAGCAGCCCAACCGGGACAGCGAACAATGAGCAGTTCTTC. The chain combines TRBV7-6 with TRBJ2-1; 7 nucleotides align to TRBD1. V dropped 5 bases and J dropped 5; count of bases not matched to a gene: 9. This CDR3 region has 15 residues. Per germline, CDR1 SGHVS and CDR2 FNYEAQ.